This record looks at one T cell receptor (beta chain) sequence and its context. Antigen: not known. This entry is derived from a study of T-cell memory formation after mild COVID-19. General study points: Researchers found some responding clones in pre-infection memory, a sign that cross-reactive memory joined. Second-wave clones that peaked on day 37 lacked confirmed SARS-CoV-2 specificity.

CDR1 is SGHTA, CDR2 FQGNSA, per germline. The length of the CDR3 is 15 residues. The V end was cut by 6 bases, the J end by 2 bases, with 17 bases between. One entry per CDR3 protein results from TCRdb running MiXCR on the 5' RACE reads. The table has under 700,000 distinct CDR3 sequences, roughly 20% seen once. The V call is TRBV7-2, the J call TRBJ2-7, with D possibly matching TRBD1 (6 bases). The receptor's source is an adult woman who had mild COVID-19 (a few samples of this study predate the infection). Cell type and time point are not known. Input material: PBMCs or a T cell subset sorted from them (not recorded which). CDR3 in amino acids: CASSQGGTTAYEQYF. DNA for the CDR3: TGTGCCAGCAGTCAGGGTGGGACAACCGCCTACGAGCAGTACTTC. The complete variable domain, with remaining parts taken from reference TRBV7-2 and TRBJ2-7, reads GAGVSQSPSNKVTEKGKDVELRCDPISGHTALYWYRQSLGQGLEFLIYFQGNSAPDKSGLPSDRFSAERTGGSVSTLTIQRTQQEDSAVYLCASSQGGTTAYEQYFGPGTRLTVT.